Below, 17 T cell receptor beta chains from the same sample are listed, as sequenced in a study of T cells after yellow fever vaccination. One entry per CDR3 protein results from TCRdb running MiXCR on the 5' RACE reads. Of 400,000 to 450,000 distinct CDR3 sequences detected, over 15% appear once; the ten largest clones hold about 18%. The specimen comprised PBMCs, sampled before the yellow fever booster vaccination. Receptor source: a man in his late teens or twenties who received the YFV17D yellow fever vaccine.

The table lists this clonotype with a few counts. CDR3 in amino acids: CASSPDREVREQYV. Here the CDR3 DNA reads TGTGCCAGCAGCCCCGACAGGGAGGTGAGGGAGCAGTACGTC. The rearrangement uses TRBV12-3 or TRBV12-4 and TRBJ2-7; TRBD1 might be the D (7 bases). The length of the CDR3 is 14 residues. The V and J ends lost 6 bases and 7 bases respectively, with 19 bases between them.

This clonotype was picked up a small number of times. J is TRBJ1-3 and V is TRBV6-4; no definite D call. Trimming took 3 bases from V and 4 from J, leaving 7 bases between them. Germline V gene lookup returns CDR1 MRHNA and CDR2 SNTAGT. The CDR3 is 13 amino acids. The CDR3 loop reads CASSESLGNTIYF. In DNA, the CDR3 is TGTGCCAGCAGTGAGTCACTCGGAAACACCATATATTTT.

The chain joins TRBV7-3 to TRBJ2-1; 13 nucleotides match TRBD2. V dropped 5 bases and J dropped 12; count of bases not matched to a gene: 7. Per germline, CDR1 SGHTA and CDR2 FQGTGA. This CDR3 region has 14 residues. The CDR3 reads CASSEGTSGDTQFF. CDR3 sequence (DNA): TGTGCCAGCAGCGAGGGGACTAGCGGGGACACGCAGTTCTTC.

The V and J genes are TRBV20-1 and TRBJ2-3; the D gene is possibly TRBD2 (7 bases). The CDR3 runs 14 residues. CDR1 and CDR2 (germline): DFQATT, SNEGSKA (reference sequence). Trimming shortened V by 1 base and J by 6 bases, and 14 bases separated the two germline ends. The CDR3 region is CSARGGGRTDTQYF. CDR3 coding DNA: TGCAGTGCTAGAGGGGGGGGCAGGACCGATACGCAGTATTTT.

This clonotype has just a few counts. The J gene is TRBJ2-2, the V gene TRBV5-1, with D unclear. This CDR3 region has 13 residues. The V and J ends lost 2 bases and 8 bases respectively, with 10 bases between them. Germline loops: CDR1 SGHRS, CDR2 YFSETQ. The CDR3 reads CASSFVQPGELFF. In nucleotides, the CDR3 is TGCGCCAGCAGCTTTGTTCAGCCTGGGGAGCTGTTTTTT.

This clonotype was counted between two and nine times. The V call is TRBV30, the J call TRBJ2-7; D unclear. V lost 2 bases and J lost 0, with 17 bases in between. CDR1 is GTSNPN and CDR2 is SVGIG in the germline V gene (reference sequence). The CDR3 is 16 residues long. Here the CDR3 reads CAWSTKPRRASYEQYF. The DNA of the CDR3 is TGTGCCTGGAGTACAAAACCCCGCCGAGCCTCCTACGAGCAGTACTTC.

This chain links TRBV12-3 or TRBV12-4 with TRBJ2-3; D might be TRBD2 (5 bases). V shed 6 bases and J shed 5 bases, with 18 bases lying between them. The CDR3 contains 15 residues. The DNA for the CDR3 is TGTGCCAGCAGCCTTGCCACGAGGGTTGGAGATACGCAGTATTTT. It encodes CASSLATRVGDTQYF.

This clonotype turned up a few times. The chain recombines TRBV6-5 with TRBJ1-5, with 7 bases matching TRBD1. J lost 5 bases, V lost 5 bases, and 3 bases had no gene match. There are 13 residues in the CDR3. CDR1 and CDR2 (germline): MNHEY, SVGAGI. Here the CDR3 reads CASSDRVDQPQHF. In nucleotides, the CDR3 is TGTGCCAGCAGTGACAGGGTCGATCAGCCCCAGCATTTT.

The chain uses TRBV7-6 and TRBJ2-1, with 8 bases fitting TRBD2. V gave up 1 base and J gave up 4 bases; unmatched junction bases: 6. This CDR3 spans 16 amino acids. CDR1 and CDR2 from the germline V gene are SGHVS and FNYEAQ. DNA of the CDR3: TGTGCCAGCAGCTTAGGATCCAGCGGGGGTTACAATGAGCAGTTCTTC. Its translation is CASSLGSSGGYNEQFF. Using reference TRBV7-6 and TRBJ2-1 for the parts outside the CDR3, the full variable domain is GAGVSQSPRYKVTKRGQDVALRCDPISGHVSLYWYRQALGQGPEFLTYFNYEAQQDKSGLPNDRFSAERPEGSISTLTIQRTEQRDSAMYRCASSLGSSGGYNEQFFGPGTRLTVL.

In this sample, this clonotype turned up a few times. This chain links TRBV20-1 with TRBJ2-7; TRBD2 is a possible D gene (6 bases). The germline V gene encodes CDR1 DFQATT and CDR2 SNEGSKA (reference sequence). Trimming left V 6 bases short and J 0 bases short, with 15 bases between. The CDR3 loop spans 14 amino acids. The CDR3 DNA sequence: TGCAGTGCCGCTTCCCCGGGGGTCTCCTACGAGCAGTACGTC. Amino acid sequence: CSAASPGVSYEQYV.

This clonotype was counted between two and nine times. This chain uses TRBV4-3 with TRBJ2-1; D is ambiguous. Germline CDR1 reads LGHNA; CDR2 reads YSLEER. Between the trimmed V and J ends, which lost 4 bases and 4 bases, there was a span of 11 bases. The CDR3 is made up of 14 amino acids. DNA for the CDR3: TGCGCCAGCAGCCCGGGCACAGAATACAATGAGCAGTTCTTC. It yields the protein CASSPGTEYNEQFF.

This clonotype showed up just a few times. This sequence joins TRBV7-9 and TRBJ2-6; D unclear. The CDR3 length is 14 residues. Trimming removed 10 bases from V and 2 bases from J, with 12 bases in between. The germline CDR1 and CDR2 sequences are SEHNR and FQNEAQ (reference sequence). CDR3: CAIQPQPGANVLTF. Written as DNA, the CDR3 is TGTGCCATCCAGCCCCAGCCTGGGGCCAACGTCCTGACTTTC.

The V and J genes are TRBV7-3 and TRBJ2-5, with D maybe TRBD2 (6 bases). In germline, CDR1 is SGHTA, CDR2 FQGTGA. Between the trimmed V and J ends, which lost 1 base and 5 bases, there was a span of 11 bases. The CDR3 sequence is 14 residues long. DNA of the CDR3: TGTGCCAGCAGCTTAATGGGGACTCGGGAGACCCAGTACTTC. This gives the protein CASSLMGTRETQYF.

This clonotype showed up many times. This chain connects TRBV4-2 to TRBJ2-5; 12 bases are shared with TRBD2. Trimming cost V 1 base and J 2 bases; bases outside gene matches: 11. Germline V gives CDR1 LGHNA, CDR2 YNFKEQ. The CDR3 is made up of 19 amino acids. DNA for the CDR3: TGTGCCAGCAGCCAAGTCCCCCTCACTCTAGCGGGGGGGCAAGAGACCCAGTACTTC. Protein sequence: CASSQVPLTLAGGQETQYF.

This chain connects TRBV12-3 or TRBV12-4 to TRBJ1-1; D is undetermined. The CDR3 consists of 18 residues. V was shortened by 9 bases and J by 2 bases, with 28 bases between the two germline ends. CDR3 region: CASKQSWRRGTKNTEAFF. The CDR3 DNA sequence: TGTGCCAGTAAGCAATCCTGGCGGCGGGGAACCAAAAACACTGAAGCTTTCTTT.

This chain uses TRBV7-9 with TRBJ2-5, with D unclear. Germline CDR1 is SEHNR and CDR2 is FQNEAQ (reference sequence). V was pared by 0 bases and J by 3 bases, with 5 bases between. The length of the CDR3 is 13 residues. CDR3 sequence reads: CASSLAAKETQYF. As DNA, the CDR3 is TGTGCCAGCAGCTTAGCAGCTAAAGAGACCCAGTACTTC.

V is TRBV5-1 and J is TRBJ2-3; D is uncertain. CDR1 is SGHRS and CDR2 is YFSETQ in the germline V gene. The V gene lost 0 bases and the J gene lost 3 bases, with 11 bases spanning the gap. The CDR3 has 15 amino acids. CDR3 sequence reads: CASSLARVGTDTQYF. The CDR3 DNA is TGCGCCAGCAGCTTGGCCCGGGTCGGAACAGATACGCAGTATTTT. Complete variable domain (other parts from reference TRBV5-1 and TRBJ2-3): KAGVTQTPRYLIKTRGQQVTLSCSPISGHRSVSWYQQTPGQGLQFLFEYFSETQRNKGNFPGRFSGRQFSNSRSEMNVSTLELGDSALYLCASSLARVGTDTQYFGPGTRLTVL.